This passage covers 30 T cell receptor beta chains from one sample sequenced in a study of blood T cell repertoires in COVID-19. The method was immunoSEQ multiplex PCR; TCRdb's version includes in-frame clones alone and lacks a portion of them. Among approximately 80,000 clones, about 87% were seen once, and the ten largest hold more than 4%. Specimen: peripheral blood. These receptors all come from a middle-aged man with acute or convalescent COVID-19.

The rearrangement links TRBV5-1 to TRBJ2-5; 9 positions match TRBD1. Germline trimming cut 1 base from V and 2 bases from J; bases unmatched to any gene: 3. This CDR3 is built from 15 residues. The germline V gene has CDR1 SGHRS and CDR2 YFSETQ. Here the CDR3 DNA reads TGCGCCAGCAGCTTGTTCGACAGGGGGCAAGAGACCCAGTACTTC. Residues: CASSLFDRGQETQYF.

V gene TRBV7-2 combines with J gene TRBJ1-5; tentative D call: TRBD1 (5 bases). The germline V gene encodes CDR1 SGHTA and CDR2 FQGNSA. The V end lost 5 bases, the J end lost 6 bases, and 17 bases lay between the germline ends. This CDR3 region has 15 residues. The CDR3 DNA sequence: TGTGCCAGCAGCCCCCCGGGGGGAACGGGTCAGCCCCAGCATTTT. Encoded protein: CASSPPGGTGQPQHF. Filled out from reference TRBV7-2 and TRBJ1-5, the complete variable domain reads GAGVSQSPSNKVTEKGKDVELRCDPISGHTALYWYRQSLGQGLEFLIYFQGNSAPDKSGLPSDRFSAERTGGSVSTLTIQRTQQEDSAVYLCASSPPGGTGQPQHFGDGTRLSIL.

The chain joins TRBV11-2 to TRBJ2-1, with 9 positions matching TRBD2. The V and J ends lost 4 bases and 7 bases, in that order; junction bases with no gene match: 8. Germline V gene lookup returns CDR1 SGHAT and CDR2 FQNNGV. The CDR3 is 15 amino acids. The CDR3 reads CASSYQRGVGNEQFF. CDR3 sequence (DNA): TGTGCCAGCAGCTATCAGCGGGGGGTAGGAAATGAGCAGTTCTTC.

The chain employs TRBV5-4 and TRBJ1-2; D ambiguous. Trimming left V 0 bases short and J 2 bases short, with 11 bases between. CDR3 length equals 15 residues. Per germline, CDR1 SGHNT and CDR2 YYREEE (reference sequence). The CDR3 nucleotides read TGTGCCAGCAGCTTGGCCGGAGCTGGGAACTATGGCTACACCTTC. It encodes CASSLAGAGNYGYTF.

The V gene is TRBV23-1, the J gene TRBJ1-6; the match to TRBD1 covers 7 bases. TRBV23-1 is known as an ORF, though its function is uncertain. The V and J ends lost 7 bases and 5 bases, in that order; junction bases with no gene match: 11. The CDR3 is 16 amino acids. This CDR3 is CASNHGQALNNSPLHF. The CDR3 DNA is TGCGCCAGCAACCATGGACAGGCCCTCAATAATTCACCCCTCCACTTT.

The chain employs TRBV15 and TRBJ2-5, with TRBD1 matching over 10 bases. Germline assignment: CDR1 LNHNV and CDR2 YYDKDF (reference sequence). This CDR3 contains 15 residues. The V segment lost 4 bases and the J segment 0 bases; nucleotides outside the gene matches: 2. CDR3 in amino acids: CATSNGQGDQETQYF. As DNA, the CDR3 is TGTGCCACCAGCAATGGACAGGGGGACCAAGAGACCCAGTACTTC.

The genes are TRBV7-2 and TRBJ1-6; the match to TRBD1 covers 11 bases. Germline values: CDR1 SGHTA, CDR2 FQGNSA. After removal of 5 bases from V and 2 bases from J, the junction contained 5 bases not matched to a gene. This CDR3 is 17 amino acids long. CDR3 sequence (DNA): TGTGCCAGCAGCCCCAGGACAGGGGGCACCTATAATTCACCCCTCCACTTT. This sequence encodes CASSPRTGGTYNSPLHF.

The genes are TRBV7-3 and TRBJ2-2, with 8 bases aligning to TRBD1. Germline V gene sequence: CDR1 SGHTA, CDR2 FQGTGA. The CDR3 length is 17 residues. The V and J ends lost 5 bases and 6 bases, in that order; junction bases with no gene match: 14. CDR3 region: CASSTQGAGFKAGELFF. Written as DNA, the CDR3 is TGTGCCAGCAGCACCCAGGGGGCCGGTTTTAAAGCCGGGGAGCTGTTTTTT.

V gene TRBV9 combines with J gene TRBJ2-2; 10 positions match TRBD1. This CDR3 has 18 amino acids. Germline CDR1 and CDR2: SGDLS and YYNGEE. J lost 2 bases, V lost 3 bases, and 10 bases had no gene match. Here the CDR3 reads CASSDDGGQGKNTGELFF. CDR3 sequence (DNA): TGTGCCAGCAGCGATGATGGGGGACAGGGGAAAAACACCGGGGAGCTGTTTTTT. The variable domain in full, completed from reference TRBV9 and TRBJ2-2, reads DSGVTQTPKHLITATGQRVTLRCSPRSGDLSVYWYQQSLDQGLQFLIQYYNGEERAKGNILERFSAQQFPDLHSELNLSSLELGDSALYFCASSDDGGQGKNTGELFFGEGSRLTVL.

This clone was counted between two and nine times. CDR3 nucleotides: TGTGCCAGCAGCGCCTCGAGTAATTCACCCCTCCACTTT. Encoded protein: CASSASSNSPLHF. The chain combines TRBV11-3 with TRBJ1-6, with D unclear. CDR3 length equals 13 residues. Trimming shortened V by 5 bases and J by 6 bases, and 8 bases separated the two germline ends. The germline gives CDR1 SGHNT, CDR2 YENEEA.

This rearrangement joins TRBV19 to TRBJ1-2; D is uncertain. The V gene's germline CDR1 is LNHDA and CDR2 SQIVND (reference sequence). V was cut by 7 bases and J by 2 bases, with 8 bases left in between. CDR3 size: 12 residues. CDR3 in amino acids: CASTTENYGYTF. The CDR3 DNA is TGTGCCAGTACAACAGAGAACTATGGCTACACCTTC.

The J gene is TRBJ2-7, the V gene TRBV6-2 or TRBV6-3; 8 bases line up with TRBD1. With V trimmed by 7 bases and J by 2 bases, 7 bases remained unmatched. Looked up from germline, CDR1 is MNHEY and CDR2 is SVGEGT. The CDR3 loop spans 14 amino acids. In DNA form, the CDR3 reads TGTGCCAGCACCCCCGGACAGGGCACCTACGAGCAGTACTTC. Translating gives CASTPGQGTYEQYF.

The V and J genes are TRBV27 and TRBJ2-1, with D possibly TRBD2 on 6 matching bases. The germline gives CDR1 MNHEY, CDR2 SMNVEV (reference sequence). The CDR3 extends over 16 amino acids. Trimming took off 0 bases at V and 7 bases at J, with 16 bases between the two ends. In nucleotides, the CDR3 is TGTGCCAGCAGTTTATCGGGGATCCAGCGGGTAAATGAGCAGTTCTTC. Amino acids: CASSLSGIQRVNEQFF.

The rearrangement links TRBV19 to TRBJ1-5, with D hard to call. Trimming stripped 5 bases from V and 5 bases from J, with 10 bases between. This CDR3 has 13 amino acids. Germline CDR1 reads LNHDA; CDR2 reads SQIVND (reference sequence). In nucleotides, the CDR3 is TGTGCCAGTAGTTCCCCCGAGGATCAGCCCCAGCATTTT. Its protein is CASSSPEDQPQHF.

A few counts support this clone. J is TRBJ1-2 and V is TRBV5-1, with 9 bases that match TRBD1. This CDR3 region has 17 residues. Per germline, CDR1 SGHRS and CDR2 YFSETQ. Trimming removed 5 bases from V and 0 bases from J; junction bases left unmatched: 11. The CDR3 DNA is TGCGCCAGCAGTACCGAACAGGGGGCGATAGCTAACTATGGCTACACCTTC. It encodes CASSTEQGAIANYGYTF. Using reference TRBV5-1 and TRBJ1-2 for the parts outside the CDR3, the full variable domain is KAGVTQTPRYLIKTRGQQVTLSCSPISGHRSVSWYQQTPGQGLQFLFEYFSETQRNKGNFPGRFSGRQFSNSRSEMNVSTLELGDSALYLCASSTEQGAIANYGYTFGSGTRLTVV.

The chain has TRBV3-1 (or the pseudogene TRBV3-2) and TRBJ1-6, with TRBD1 matching over 7 bases. Trimming cost V 5 bases and J 6 bases; bases outside gene matches: 13. This CDR3 spans 17 amino acids. Germline V gives CDR1 LGHDT, CDR2 YNNKEL (reference sequence). DNA of the CDR3: TGTGCCAGCAGCAAGACGACCGGGACAGCGTTTAATTCACCCCTCCACTTT. Amino acid sequence: CASSKTTGTAFNSPLHF.

This clone has a single count. The rearrangement joins TRBV5-1 to TRBJ2-2; no reliable D call. V was shortened by 2 bases and J by 1 base, with 3 bases between the two germline ends. The CDR3 sequence is 13 residues long. Germline values: CDR1 SGHRS, CDR2 YFSETQ. The CDR3 region is CASSFQNTGELFF. The CDR3 region has the DNA TGCGCCAGCAGCTTCCAGAACACCGGGGAGCTGTTTTTT.

This rearrangement joins TRBV19 to TRBJ2-2, with D possibly being TRBD2 (6 bases). The CDR3 totals 14 residues. Germline values: CDR1 LNHDA, CDR2 SQIVND (reference sequence). Trimming took off 9 bases at V and 7 bases at J, with 18 bases between the two ends. CDR3 DNA sequence: TGTGCCAGCAAATCACTCCGGGGAGGCGGGGAGCTGTTTTTT. Translation gives CASKSLRGGGELFF.

The gene calls are TRBV7-4 and TRBJ2-7; tentative D call: TRBD1 (6 bases). This CDR3 has 14 amino acids. V lost 3 bases to trimming and J lost 2 bases, with 11 bases between them. The germline V gene encodes CDR1 SGHVT and CDR2 SQSDAQ. CDR3 sequence reads: CASSFYRDPYEQYF. Here the CDR3 DNA reads TGTGCCAGCAGCTTCTACAGGGACCCCTACGAGCAGTACTTC.

The gene calls are TRBV3-1 (or the pseudogene TRBV3-2) and TRBJ2-3; 7 bases align to TRBD2. CDR1 and CDR2 (germline): LGHDT, YNNKEL (reference sequence). The V gene end was trimmed by 4 bases and the J gene end by 0 bases; junction bases not matched to a gene: 7. The CDR3 has 16 residues. The CDR3 region is CASSPRGSDSTDTQYF. CDR3 nucleotide sequence: TGTGCCAGCAGCCCGCGGGGGTCGGATAGCACAGATACGCAGTATTTT.

The chain links TRBV7-2 to TRBJ1-4; 8 positions match TRBD1. Germline V gene data show CDR1 as SGHTA and CDR2 as FQGNSA. This CDR3 is built from 14 residues. V dropped 5 bases and J dropped 10; count of bases not matched to a gene: 9. The CDR3 is CASSLLTGVGKLFF. The CDR3 DNA reads as TGTGCCAGCAGCCTTTTGACAGGGGTGGGAAAACTGTTTTTT.

Written as DNA, the CDR3 is TGTGCCAGCAGGGGCCTCACAGGGGAGGTCATTGCCGGGGAGCTGTTTTTT. As protein: CASRGLTGEVIAGELFF. The rearrangement uses TRBV28 and TRBJ2-2; D perhaps matches TRBD1 (7 bases). The germline V gene has CDR1 MDHEN and CDR2 SYDVKM. CDR3 length: 17 amino acids. The germline V and J ends were trimmed by 6 bases and 6 bases, with 23 bases remaining between them.

J is TRBJ1-6 and V is TRBV5-1, with TRBD1 identical over 8 bases. The germline CDR1 and CDR2 sequences are SGHRS and YFSETQ. The J segment lost 7 bases and the V segment lost 4 bases, leaving 4 bases of the junction unmatched. The CDR3 has 14 amino acids. CDR3 sequence: CASSPDRGNSPLHF. In nucleotides, the CDR3 is TGCGCCAGCAGCCCCGACAGGGGAAATTCACCCCTCCACTTT. The whole variable domain, filled in from reference TRBV5-1 and TRBJ1-6, reads KAGVTQTPRYLIKTRGQQVTLSCSPISGHRSVSWYQQTPGQGLQFLFEYFSETQRNKGNFPGRFSGRQFSNSRSEMNVSTLELGDSALYLCASSPDRGNSPLHFGNGTRLTVT.

The genes are TRBV9 and TRBJ1-1; the match to TRBD1 covers 8 bases. V gave up 3 bases and J gave up 0 bases; unmatched junction bases: 7. Looked up from germline, CDR1 is SGDLS and CDR2 is YYNGEE. There are 16 residues in the CDR3. CDR3 loop: CASSAGTGPLNTEAFF. The CDR3 region has the DNA TGTGCCAGCAGCGCCGGGACAGGTCCTCTGAACACTGAAGCTTTCTTT.

The chain uses TRBV5-1 and TRBJ2-3, with TRBD1 matching 7 bases. Per germline, CDR1 SGHRS and CDR2 YFSETQ. J gave up 0 bases and V 0 bases, and 1 base lay outside the gene matches. The CDR3 loop spans 15 amino acids. CDR3 in amino acids: CASSLETGSTDTQYF. The CDR3 nucleotides read TGCGCCAGCAGCTTGGAGACAGGGAGCACAGATACGCAGTATTTT.

The chain carries TRBV6-5 and TRBJ2-7; TRBD1 agrees at 9 bases. This CDR3 is 16 amino acids long. With V trimmed by 2 bases and J by 0 bases, 5 bases remained unmatched. The germline CDR1 and CDR2 sequences are MNHEY and SVGAGI. The CDR3: CASSYTGGLSSYEQYF. CDR3 nucleotides: TGTGCCAGCAGTTACACAGGGGGCCTTAGCTCCTACGAGCAGTACTTC.

This clone was detected ten times or more. The chain joins TRBV12-3 or TRBV12-4 to TRBJ2-2; no definite D call. The CDR3 has 13 residues. The V end lost 6 bases, the J end lost 6 bases, and 11 bases lay between the germline ends. The CDR3 is CASSLTSPGELFF. The CDR3 DNA reads TGTGCCAGCAGCCTGACATCGCCCGGGGAGCTGTTTTTT.

The genes are TRBV21-1 and TRBJ1-2; TRBD1 is the table's D call, not checked against the DNA. TRBV21-1 is annotated as a pseudogene. This CDR3 spans 14 amino acids. In nucleotides, the CDR3 is TGTGCCAGCAGCTCACGGACAGGGGCCTATGGCTACACCTTC. Its translation is CASSSRTGAYGYTF.

The rearrangement links TRBV18 to TRBJ1-1, with D perhaps matching TRBD1 (5 bases). V was shortened by 2 bases and J by 11 bases, with 12 bases between the two germline ends. The germline V gene has CDR1 KGHSH and CDR2 LQKENI. CDR3 length: 12 amino acids. The CDR3 here is CASSPGEGRAFF. CDR3 bases: TGTGCCAGCTCACCAGGAGAGGGGAGGGCTTTCTTT.

J is TRBJ1-2 and V is TRBV25-1; 7 nucleotides match TRBD1. Germline CDR1 and CDR2: MGHDK and SYGVNS. V gave up 5 bases and J gave up 4 bases; unmatched junction bases: 10. This CDR3 spans 15 amino acids. The CDR3 nucleotides read TGTGCCAGCAGTCCCCCCGGACAGGTTCCCTATGGCTACACCTTC. Protein product: CASSPPGQVPYGYTF.